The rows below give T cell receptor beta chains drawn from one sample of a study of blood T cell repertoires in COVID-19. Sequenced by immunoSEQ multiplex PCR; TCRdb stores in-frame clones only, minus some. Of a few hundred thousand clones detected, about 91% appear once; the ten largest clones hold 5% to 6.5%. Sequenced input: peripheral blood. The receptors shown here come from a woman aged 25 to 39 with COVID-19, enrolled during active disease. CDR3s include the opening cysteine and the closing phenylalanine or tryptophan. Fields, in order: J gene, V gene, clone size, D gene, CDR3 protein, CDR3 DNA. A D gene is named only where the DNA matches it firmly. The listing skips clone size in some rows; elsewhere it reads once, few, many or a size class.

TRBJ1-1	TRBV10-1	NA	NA	CASSVSGRSTEAFF	TGCGCCAGCAGTGTCTCGGGAAGGAGCACTGAAGCTTTCTTT
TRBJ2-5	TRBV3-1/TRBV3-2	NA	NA	CASSQVKTFTSLLETQYF	TGTGCCAGCAGCCAAGTGAAAACGTTTACTTCTCTGTTGGAGACCCAGTACTTC
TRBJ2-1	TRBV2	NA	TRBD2	CASSDTSGGFNEQFF	TGTGCCAGCAGCGATACTAGCGGGGGGTTTAATGAGCAGTTCTTC
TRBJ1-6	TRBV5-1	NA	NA	CASSYINSPLHF	TGCGCCAGCAGCTATATAAATTCACCCCTCCACTTT
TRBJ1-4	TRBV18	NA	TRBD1	CASSPGTGGARELFF	TGTGCCAGCTCACCAGGGACAGGGGGAGCCAGGGAACTGTTTTTT
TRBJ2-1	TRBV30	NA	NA	CAWSVLSGYKGEQFF	TGTGCCTGGAGTGTACTCTCAGGGTATAAGGGTGAGCAGTTCTTC
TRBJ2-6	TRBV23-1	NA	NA	CASLWGGDGANVLTF	TGCGCCAGCCTGTGGGGGGGCGATGGGGCCAACGTCCTGACTTTC
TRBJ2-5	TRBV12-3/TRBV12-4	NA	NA	CASSLAEETQYF	TGTGCCAGCAGTCTGGCCGAAGAGACCCAGTACTTC
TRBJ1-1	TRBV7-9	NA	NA	CASSTWTVEAFF	TGTGCCAGCAGCACTTGGACAGTTGAAGCTTTCTTT
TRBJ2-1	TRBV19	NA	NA	CASSGGRDSGEQFF	TGTGCCAGTAGTGGGGGACGGGACTCGGGTGAGCAGTTCTTC
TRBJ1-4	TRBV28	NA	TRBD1	CASSFSTGGNEKLFF	TGTGCCAGCAGTTTCTCGACAGGGGGAAATGAAAAACTGTTTTTT
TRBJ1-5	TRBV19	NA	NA	CATGYSNQPQHF	TGTGCAACAGGTTATAGCAATCAGCCCCAGCATTTT
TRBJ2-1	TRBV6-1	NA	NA	CASSEPGTGGGEQFF	TGTGCCAGCAGTGAACCAGGAACAGGGGGGGGTGAGCAGTTCTTC
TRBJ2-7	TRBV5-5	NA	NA	CASSLSQAIYEQYF	TGTGCCAGCAGCTTGAGTCAGGCAATCTACGAGCAGTACTTC
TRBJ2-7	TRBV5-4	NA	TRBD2	CASSPRTSGGPYEQYF	TGTGCCAGCAGCCCGCGGACTAGCGGGGGCCCTTACGAGCAGTACTTC
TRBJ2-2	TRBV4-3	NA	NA	CASSQDFAGRNTGELFF	TGCGCCAGCAGCCAGGACTTCGCGGGACGGAACACCGGGGAGCTGTTTTTT
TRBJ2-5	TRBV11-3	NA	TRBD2	CASSLRTSRETQYF	TGTGCCAGCAGCTTGCGGACTAGCCGTGAGACCCAGTACTTC
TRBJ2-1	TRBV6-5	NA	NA	CASSYDGSSYNEQFF	TGTGCCAGCAGTTACGATGGGAGCTCCTACAATGAGCAGTTCTTC
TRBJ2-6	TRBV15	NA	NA	CATSSEGLSGANVLTF	TGTGCCACCAGCAGCGAGGGACTCTCTGGGGCCAACGTCCTGACTTTC
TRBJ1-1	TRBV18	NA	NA	CASSFGHNHNTEAFF	TGTGCCAGCTCTTTCGGACACAATCATAACACTGAAGCTTTCTTT
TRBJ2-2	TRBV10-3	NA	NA	CAISVDYTGELFF	TGTGCCATCAGTGTAGACTACACCGGGGAGCTGTTTTTT
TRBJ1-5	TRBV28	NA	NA	CASNVRLGNQPQHF	TGTGCCAGCAATGTTCGACTGGGCAATCAGCCCCAGCATTTT
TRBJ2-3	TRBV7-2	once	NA	CASSLGGTSTDTQYF	TGTGCCAGCAGCTTAGGCGGGACTAGCACAGATACGCAGTATTTT
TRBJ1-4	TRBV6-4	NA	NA	CASSSSLSFGEKLFF	TGTGCCAGCAGTTCCTCGTTGTCATTCGGGGAAAAACTGTTTTTT
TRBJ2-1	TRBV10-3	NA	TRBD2	CAISGEVVGRGISDEQFF	TGTGCCATCAGTGGGGAGGTTGTAGGGCGGGGGATTAGTGATGAGCAGTTCTTC
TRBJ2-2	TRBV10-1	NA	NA	CASSAGQNTGELFF	TGCGCCAGCTCGGCAGGGCAAAACACCGGGGAGCTGTTTTTT
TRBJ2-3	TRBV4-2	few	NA	CASSPLGAASTDTQYF	TGTGCCAGCAGCCCGCTCGGAGCGGCCAGCACAGATACGCAGTATTTT
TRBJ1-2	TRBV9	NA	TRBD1	CASSVGAGQGAHGYTF	TGTGCCAGCAGCGTAGGTGCGGGACAGGGGGCTCATGGCTACACCTTC
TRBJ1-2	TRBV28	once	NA	CASSLLRGVYGYTF	TGTGCCAGCAGTTTACTCAGGGGCGTCTATGGCTACACCTTC
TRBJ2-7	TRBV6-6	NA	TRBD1	CASTPQGAAYEQYF	TGTGCCAGCACACCCCAGGGGGCCGCCTACGAGCAGTACTTC
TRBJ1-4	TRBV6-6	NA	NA	CASSDRRSGNEKLFF	TGTGCCAGCAGTGACCGCAGGAGCGGAAATGAAAAACTGTTTTTT
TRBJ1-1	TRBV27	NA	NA	CASSLGGRVEAFF	TGTGCCAGCAGTTTAGGAGGGAGGGTTGAAGCTTTCTTT
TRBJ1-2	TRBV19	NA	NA	CASSRRNYGYTF	TGTGCCAGTAGTCGCAGGAACTATGGCTACACCTTC
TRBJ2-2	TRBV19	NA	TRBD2	CASSRSAHVAGGPNTGELFF	TGTGCCAGTAGTCGATCGGCACACGTAGCGGGAGGGCCGAACACCGGGGAGCTGTTTTTT
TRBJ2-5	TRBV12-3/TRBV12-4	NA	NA	CASSSGETQYF	TGTGCCAGCAGTTCGGGGGAGACCCAGTACTTC
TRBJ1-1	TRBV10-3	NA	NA	CATRQINTEAFF	TGTGCCACGAGACAGATCAACACTGAAGCTTTCTTT
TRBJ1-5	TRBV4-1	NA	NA	CASSQVPGDSNQPQHF	TGCGCCAGCAGCCAGGTTCCAGGGGATAGCAATCAGCCCCAGCATTTT
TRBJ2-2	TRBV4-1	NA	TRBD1	CASSQVRDSENTGELFF	TGCGCCAGCAGCCAAGTACGGGACAGCGAGAACACCGGGGAGCTGTTTTTT
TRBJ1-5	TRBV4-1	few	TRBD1	CASSPGLRRTGNNQPQHF	TGCGCCAGCAGCCCGGGATTAAGAAGGACAGGGAACAATCAGCCCCAGCATTTT
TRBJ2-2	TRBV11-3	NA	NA	CASSAPSTSPTGELFF	TGTGCCAGCAGTGCTCCCTCTACTAGCCCCACCGGGGAGCTGTTTTTT
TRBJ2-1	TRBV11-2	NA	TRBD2	CASSPRTSGPYNEQFF	TGTGCCAGCAGCCCCCGGACTAGCGGGCCCTACAATGAGCAGTTCTTC
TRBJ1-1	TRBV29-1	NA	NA	CSVEDTGDFMNTEAFF	TGCAGCGTTGAAGATACGGGGGACTTCATGAACACTGAAGCTTTCTTT
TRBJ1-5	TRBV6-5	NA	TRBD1	CASGKGTGGGQPQHF	TGTGCCAGCGGGAAGGGGACAGGGGGCGGTCAGCCCCAGCATTTT
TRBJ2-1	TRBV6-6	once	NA	CASSVTPSNEQFF	TGTGCCAGCAGTGTGACCCCTAGCAATGAGCAGTTCTTC
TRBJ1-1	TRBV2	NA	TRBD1	CASSESWDREIMNTEAFF	TGTGCCAGCAGTGAATCGTGGGACAGGGAAATTATGAACACTGAAGCTTTCTTT
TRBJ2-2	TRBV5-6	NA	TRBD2	CASSLLWGLAGVIPGELFF	TGTGCCAGCAGCTTGCTCTGGGGACTAGCGGGAGTGATCCCCGGGGAGCTGTTTTTT